This passage covers 3 T cell receptor beta chains from one sample sequenced in a study of blood T cell repertoires in COVID-19. Repertoires were generated with immunoSEQ multiplex PCR, while TCRdb's copy carries only in-frame clones and drops some. The sample lists some 150,000 clones, around nine tenths occurring once. The sample taken for sequencing was peripheral blood. These receptors were taken from a woman aged 45-59 years with active or convalescent COVID-19.

The chain joins TRBV27 to TRBJ2-5; TRBD1 aligns across 11 bases. CDR3 length: 15 residues. V shed 5 bases, J shed 4 bases, and the junction held 6 bases outside the gene matches. CDR1 is MNHEY, CDR2 SMNVEV, per germline (reference sequence). CDR3: CASSMGTGGRETQYF. In DNA, the CDR3 is TGTGCCAGCAGTATGGGGACAGGGGGTCGAGAGACCCAGTACTTC.

The chain carries TRBV18 and TRBJ2-3; no firm D call. There are 17 residues in the CDR3. Germline CDR1 reads KGHSH; CDR2 reads LQKENI. Trimming left V 0 bases short and J 2 bases short, with 15 bases between. CDR3: CASSPPNWAHYTDTQYF. The DNA of the CDR3 is TGTGCCAGCTCACCACCGAACTGGGCCCATTACACAGATACGCAGTATTTT.

This chain connects TRBV6-5 to TRBJ2-7; 7 nucleotides line up with TRBD2. The trim removed 8 bases at V and 3 bases at J, leaving 4 bases unmatched. CDR1 is MNHEY and CDR2 is SVGAGI in the germline V gene. The CDR3 covers 12 residues. The CDR3 DNA follows: TGTGCCAGCGGAGCTAGCGGCTACGAGCAGTACTTC. Its translation is CASGASGYEQYF.